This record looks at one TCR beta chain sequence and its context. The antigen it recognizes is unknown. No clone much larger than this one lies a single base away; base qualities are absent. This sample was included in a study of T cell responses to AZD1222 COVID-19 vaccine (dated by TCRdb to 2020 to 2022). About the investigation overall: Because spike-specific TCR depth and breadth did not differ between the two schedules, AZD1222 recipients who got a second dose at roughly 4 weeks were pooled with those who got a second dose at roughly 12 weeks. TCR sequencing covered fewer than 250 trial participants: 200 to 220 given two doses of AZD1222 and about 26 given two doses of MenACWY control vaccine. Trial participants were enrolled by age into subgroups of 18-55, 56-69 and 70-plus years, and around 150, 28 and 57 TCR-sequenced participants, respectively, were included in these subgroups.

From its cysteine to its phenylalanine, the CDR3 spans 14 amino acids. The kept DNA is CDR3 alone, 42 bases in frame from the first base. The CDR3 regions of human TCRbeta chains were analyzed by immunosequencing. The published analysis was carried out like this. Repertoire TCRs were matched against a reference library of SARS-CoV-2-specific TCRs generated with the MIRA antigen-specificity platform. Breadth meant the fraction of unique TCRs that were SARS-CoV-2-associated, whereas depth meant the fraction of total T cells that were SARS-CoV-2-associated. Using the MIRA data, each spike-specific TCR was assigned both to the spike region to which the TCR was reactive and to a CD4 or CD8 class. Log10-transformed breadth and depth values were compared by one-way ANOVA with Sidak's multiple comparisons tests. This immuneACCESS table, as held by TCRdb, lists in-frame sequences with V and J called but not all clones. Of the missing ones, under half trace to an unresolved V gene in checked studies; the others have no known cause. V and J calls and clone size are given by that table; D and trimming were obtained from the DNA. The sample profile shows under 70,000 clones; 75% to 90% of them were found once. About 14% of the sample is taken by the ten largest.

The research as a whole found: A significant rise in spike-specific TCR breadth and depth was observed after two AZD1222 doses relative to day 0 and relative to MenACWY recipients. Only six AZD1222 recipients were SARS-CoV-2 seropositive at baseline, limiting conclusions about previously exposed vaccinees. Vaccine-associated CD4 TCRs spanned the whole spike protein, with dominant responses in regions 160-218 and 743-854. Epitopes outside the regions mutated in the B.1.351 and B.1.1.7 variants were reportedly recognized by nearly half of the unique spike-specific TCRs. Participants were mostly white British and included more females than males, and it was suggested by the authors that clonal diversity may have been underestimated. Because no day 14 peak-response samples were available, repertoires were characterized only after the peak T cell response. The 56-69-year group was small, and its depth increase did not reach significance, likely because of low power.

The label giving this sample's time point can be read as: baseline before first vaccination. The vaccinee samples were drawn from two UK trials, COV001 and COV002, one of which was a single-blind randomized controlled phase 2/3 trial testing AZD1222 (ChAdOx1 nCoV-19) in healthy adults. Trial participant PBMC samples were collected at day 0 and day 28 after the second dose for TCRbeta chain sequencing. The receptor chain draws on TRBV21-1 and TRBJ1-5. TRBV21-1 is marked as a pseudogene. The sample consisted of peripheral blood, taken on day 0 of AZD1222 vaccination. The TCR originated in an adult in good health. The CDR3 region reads CASSRMAGNQPQHF. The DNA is TGTGCCAGCAGCAGAATGGCGGGGAATCAGCCCCAGCATTTT.